These T cell receptor beta chains were read from a single sample in a study of PD-L1 blockade in urothelial cancer. Assay used: immunoSEQ multiplex PCR; TCRdb lists only in-frame clones, some missing. The repertoire holds 85,000 to 90,000 clones, with approximately 88% as singletons. The sequences come from PBMCs, collected around atezolizumab (anti-PD-L1) treatment. Receptors originate from a woman aged 80 or over with urothelial cancer. CDR3s include the opening cysteine and the closing phenylalanine or tryptophan. D genes are given only for firm matches. Size tells how often a clone was seen (once, few, many) or the class of an expanded clone, and some rows leave it out.

cdr3_length: 19
d_call: -
v_call: TRBV5-1
clone_size: -
j_call: TRBJ1-1
cdr3_aa: CASSLPLNPTGGSNTEAFF
cdr3_nt: TGCGCCAGCAGCCTGCCCCTTAATCCCACGGGTGGGTCGAACACTGAAGCTTTCTTT

cdr3_length: 16
d_call: TRBD2
v_call: TRBV7-3
clone_size: -
j_call: TRBJ2-3
cdr3_aa: CASSSQTSGSPDTQYF
cdr3_nt: TGTGCCAGCAGCTCCCAGACTAGCGGGAGTCCAGATACGCAGTATTTT

cdr3_length: 17
d_call: TRBD1
v_call: TRBV5-1
clone_size: once
j_call: TRBJ2-7
cdr3_aa: CASGTGQGAGLPYEQYF
cdr3_nt: TGCGCCAGCGGAACCGGACAGGGGGCGGGCCTACCCTACGAGCAGTACTTC

cdr3_length: 14
d_call: -
v_call: TRBV15
clone_size: -
j_call: TRBJ2-5
cdr3_aa: CATSPRTFQETQYF
cdr3_nt: TGTGCCACCAGCCCCCGGACATTCCAAGAGACCCAGTACTTC

cdr3_length: 11
d_call: TRBD1
v_call: TRBV28
clone_size: -
j_call: TRBJ1-1
cdr3_aa: CASSPTGGAFF
cdr3_nt: TGTGCCAGCAGTCCGACAGGGGGAGCTTTCTTT

cdr3_length: 16
d_call: -
v_call: TRBV5-1
clone_size: -
j_call: TRBJ2-1
cdr3_aa: CASSRAPGALYNEQFF
cdr3_nt: TGCGCCAGCAGCCGGGCCCCGGGAGCCCTCTACAATGAGCAGTTCTTC

cdr3_length: 16
d_call: TRBD2
v_call: TRBV5-1
clone_size: -
j_call: TRBJ2-1
cdr3_aa: CASSLRGTSSYNEQFF
cdr3_nt: TGCGCCAGCAGCCTGCGGGGGACGAGCTCCTACAATGAGCAGTTCTTC

cdr3_length: 16
d_call: TRBD1
v_call: TRBV10-3
clone_size: -
j_call: TRBJ1-3
cdr3_aa: CAISESNRQGTDTIYF
cdr3_nt: TGTGCCATCAGTGAGTCGAATAGACAGGGTACAGACACCATATATTTT

cdr3_length: 15
d_call: -
v_call: TRBV6-6
clone_size: -
j_call: TRBJ2-7
cdr3_aa: CASSYPIIQGGEQYF
cdr3_nt: TGTGCCAGCAGTTACCCTATTATTCAGGGGGGCGAGCAGTACTTC

cdr3_length: 14
d_call: TRBD1
v_call: TRBV19
clone_size: once
j_call: TRBJ2-3
cdr3_aa: CASRGTGRGDTQYF
cdr3_nt: TGTGCCAGTAGGGGGACAGGTCGGGGTGATACGCAGTATTTT

cdr3_length: 15
d_call: -
v_call: TRBV18
clone_size: -
j_call: TRBJ1-1
cdr3_aa: CASSPNPPGNTEAFF
cdr3_nt: TGTGCCAGCTCACCAAACCCCCCAGGAAACACTGAAGCTTTCTTT

cdr3_length: 14
d_call: -
v_call: TRBV30
clone_size: once
j_call: TRBJ1-5
cdr3_aa: CAWGMGSHHQPQHF
cdr3_nt: TGTGCCTGGGGAATGGGCAGCCACCATCAGCCCCAGCATTTT

cdr3_length: 14
d_call: -
v_call: TRBV18
clone_size: -
j_call: TRBJ2-3
cdr3_aa: CASSPLASTDTQYF
cdr3_nt: TGTGCCAGCTCACCATTGGCCAGCACAGATACGCAGTATTTT